This TCR beta chain was identified in a study of blood T cell repertoires in COVID-19. Germline V CDR1 and CDR2: LNHDA, SQIVND (reference sequence). Trimming took 3 bases from V and 3 from J; bases not matched to a gene: 5. The CDR3 is 16 amino acids. Authors' analysis steps: Estimates of nucleated cell counts were drawn from the amplification of reference gene primers. Sequencing used immunoSEQ multiplex PCR; TCRdb keeps in-frame clones, though not all of them. That table furnishes V, J and clone size, whereas the DNA furnished D and trimming. Of 49,000 or so clones listed, over 80% are singletons. The clonotype comes from a man aged 50 to 59 with acute or convalescent COVID-19. The rearrangement uses TRBV19 and TRBJ2-6; TRBD1 aligns across 7 bases. Sequencing used peripheral blood. CDR3 bases: TGTGCCAGTAGTATTGGTTCAGGGGGTGGGGCCAACGTCCTGACTTTC. It translates to CASSIGSGGGANVLTF. Variable domain in full (rest from reference TRBV19 and TRBJ2-6): DGGITQSPKYLFRKEGQNVTLSCEQNLNHDAMYWYRQDPGQGLRLIYYSQIVNDFQKGDIAEGYSVSREKKESFPLTVTSAQKNPTAFYLCASSIGSGGGANVLTFGAGSRLTVL.